This T cell receptor (beta chain) was captured by sequencing in a study of T cells in Graves' hyperthyroidism and ophthalmopathy. Study-wide findings and caveats: The model's output predicted ophthalmopathy at a median of roughly 6 months prior to onset.

CDR1 and CDR2 from the germline V gene are SEHNR and FQNEAQ (reference sequence). Trimming removed 1 base from V and 7 bases from J; junction bases left unmatched: 5. The CDR3 runs 15 residues. RNA transcripts provided the source from which TCR beta CDR3 regions were amplified. The HTBI primer set was used in a first-round RT-PCR of the TCR CDR3. TCRdb used MiXCR to reprocess the multiplex PCR reads, holding one entry per CDR3 protein. The sample has 500,000 to 750,000 distinct CDR3 sequences, under 60% seen once; the top ten hold more than 7%. This clonotype has just one count. The antigen remains unidentified.

The clonotype originates from a woman under 30 with Graves' hyperthyroidism. The gene calls are TRBV7-9 and TRBJ2-7; 12 bases line up with TRBD2. Sequencing input: peripheral blood or thyroid tissue (not recorded which). DNA for the CDR3: TGTGCCAGCAGCTTAGTGACTAGCGGGAGACATGAGCAGTACTTC. This gives the protein CASSLVTSGRHEQYF.